A single sample gave rise to the 32 T cell receptor beta chains below, sequenced in a study of beta chain features in type 1 diabetes. Every isolated RNA sample was fully reverse transcribed, so sequencing captured expressed TCRB transcripts. Measured with immunoSEQ multiplex PCR; TCRdb has only the in-frame clones, and not every one. This table has some 900,000 clones, about a sixth appearing once. The specimen sequenced was naive CD4+ T cells from blood. Receptors were obtained from a woman between 18 and 29 years old in good health.

The chain employs TRBV2 and TRBJ2-1; TRBD2 agrees at 10 bases. The germline V gene has CDR1 SNHLY and CDR2 FYNNEI. The CDR3 spans 19 residues. V lost 6 bases and J lost 0; bases outside the gene matches: 14. Here the CDR3 reads CASRNPGLATKSSYNEQFF. The CDR3 DNA is TGTGCCAGCAGGAACCCGGGACTAGCGACCAAAAGCTCCTACAATGAGCAGTTCTTC.

The chain recombines TRBV28 with TRBJ2-1; 14 positions match TRBD2. V dropped 5 bases and J dropped 6; count of bases not matched to a gene: 9. The CDR3 is 17 residues long. The germline CDR1 and CDR2 sequences are MDHEN and SYDVKM. This CDR3 reads CASSHRRTSGRINEQFF. The CDR3 DNA is TGTGCCAGCAGTCACCGACGGACTAGCGGGAGGATCAATGAGCAGTTCTTC.

In this sample, this clone turned up a few times. The V call is TRBV5-6, the J call TRBJ1-5; D is undetermined. Germline V gene lookup returns CDR1 SGHDT and CDR2 YYEEEE. CDR3 length equals 14 residues. The germline V and J ends were trimmed by 2 bases and 5 bases, with 11 bases remaining between them. CDR3 nucleotide sequence: TGTGCCAGCAGCTTCGGGCTAGGGTATCAGCCCCAGCATTTT. Its translation is CASSFGLGYQPQHF.

This clone was counted only a few times. The J gene is TRBJ1-2, the V gene TRBV6-1; possible D gene TRBD1, 6 bases. The CDR3 length is 14 residues. Per the germline V gene, CDR1 is MNHNS and CDR2 is SASEGT. The germline V and J ends were trimmed by 5 bases and 3 bases, with 13 bases remaining between them. The CDR3 DNA reads as TGTGCCAGCAGTAAAGGACAGTGGGACTATGGCTACACCTTC. Its translation: CASSKGQWDYGYTF.

This clone occurred many times. The chain couples TRBV23-1 to TRBJ2-4; D is possibly TRBD2 (7 bases). TRBV23-1 is an ORF, with its function uncertain. V lost 6 bases to trimming and J lost 1 base, with 16 bases between them. The CDR3 has 16 residues. The CDR3, as DNA: TGCGCCAGCAGCCTGCGGCGGGGGCTCGCCAAAAACATTCAGTACTTC. Translating it yields CASSLRRGLAKNIQYF.

This chain uses TRBV18 with TRBJ1-2; TRBD1 is a possible D gene (6 bases). V lost 1 base and J lost 6, with 9 bases in between. From germline, CDR1 is KGHSH and CDR2 LQKENI. This CDR3 comprises 13 residues. Here the CDR3 reads CASSPLRGDGYTF. DNA of the CDR3: TGTGCCAGCTCACCACTCAGGGGCGATGGCTACACCTTC.

The CDR3: CASSSPWAEAFF. The CDR3 DNA is TGTGCCAGCAGCAGTCCGTGGGCTGAAGCTTTCTTT. The chain employs TRBV5-4 and TRBJ1-1, with D hard to call. This CDR3 is 12 amino acids long. V was pared by 4 bases and J by 6 bases, with 10 bases between. Germline V gene sequence: CDR1 SGHNT, CDR2 YYREEE (reference sequence).

This rearrangement joins TRBV4-3 to TRBJ2-4, with 10 nucleotides matching TRBD1. The CDR3 runs 17 residues. CDR1 is LGHNA and CDR2 is YSLEER in the germline V gene. With V trimmed by 5 bases and J by 1 base, 8 bases remained unmatched. CDR3 protein: CASSTYGTGVAKNIQYF. The CDR3, as DNA: TGCGCCAGCAGCACCTACGGGACAGGGGTTGCCAAAAACATTCAGTACTTC.

This clone was seen a few times. The chain links TRBV27 to TRBJ2-7; 8 nucleotides line up with TRBD2. J lost 1 base, V lost 3 bases, and 5 bases had no gene match. Germline V CDR1 and CDR2: MNHEY, SMNVEV (reference sequence). This CDR3 region has 15 residues. The CDR3 DNA reads as TGTGCCAGCAGTTTGACTAGCGAAGGTTCCTACGAGCAGTACTTC. It encodes CASSLTSEGSYEQYF.

This chain connects TRBV5-1 to TRBJ2-5; 9 bases fit TRBD1. This CDR3 contains 17 residues. The germline CDR1 and CDR2 sequences are SGHRS and YFSETQ. V shed 0 bases, J shed 5 bases, and the junction held 11 bases outside the gene matches. This CDR3 is CASSLDGTGLGTETQYF. CDR3 nucleotides: TGCGCCAGCAGCTTGGACGGGACAGGGTTAGGCACGGAGACCCAGTACTTC.

V is TRBV9 and J is TRBJ2-5; no clear D gene. V shed 0 bases and J shed 5 bases, with 14 bases lying between them. This CDR3 contains 15 residues. Germline V CDR1 and CDR2: SGDLS, YYNGEE. The CDR3: CASSVGGGVTETQYF. The CDR3 bases are TGTGCCAGCAGCGTAGGCGGTGGAGTGACGGAGACCCAGTACTTC.

This clone was observed a handful of times. V is TRBV21-1 and J is TRBJ2-7; the DNA was not compared with TRBD2, the D call given in the table. TRBV21-1 is recorded as a pseudogene. The length of the CDR3 is 16 residues. This CDR3 is CASSKVRGSTSYEQYF. The CDR3 DNA sequence: TGTGCCAGCAGCAAAGTTCGAGGGTCAACTTCCTACGAGCAGTACTTC.

In regard to this clone: A clone one base away is much larger, so this may be a read error. The rearrangement links TRBV27 to TRBJ2-1, with D hard to call. Germline V gene data show CDR1 as MNHEY and CDR2 as SMNVEV (reference sequence). The CDR3 length is 11 residues. With 5 bases removed from V and 4 bases from J, the gap between germline ends came to 3 bases. The CDR3, as DNA: TGTGCCAGCAGTGATTACAATGAGCAGTTCTTC. This gives the protein CASSDYNEQFF.

V and J are TRBV7-9 and TRBJ1-4, with 7 bases matching TRBD1. This CDR3 is 14 amino acids long. The trim removed 4 bases at V and 3 bases at J, leaving 2 bases unmatched. CDR1 is SEHNR, CDR2 FQNEAQ, per germline (reference sequence). The CDR3 DNA sequence: TGTGCCAGCAGCTACGGGACAGCTAATGAAAAACTGTTTTTT. It translates to CASSYGTANEKLFF. Full variable domain (rest looked up from reference TRBV7-9 and TRBJ1-4): DTGVSQNPRHKITKRGQNVTFRCDPISEHNRLYWYRQTLGQGPEFLTYFQNEAQLEKSRLLSDRFSAERPKGSFSTLEIQRTEQGDSAMYLCASSYGTANEKLFFGSGTQLSVL.

This chain's CDR3 is CASSGREGAGNEQFF. In nucleotides, the CDR3 is TGTGCCAGCAGCGGCCGTGAGGGGGCGGGAAATGAGCAGTTCTTC. The chain carries TRBV9 and TRBJ2-1; maybe TRBD1 (7 bases). Germline CDR1 SGDLS, CDR2 YYNGEE. V lost 3 bases and J lost 7, with 17 bases in between. The CDR3 sequence is 15 residues long.

This clone came up a few times. This chain uses TRBV9 with TRBJ2-7; unclear D gene. The CDR3 has 14 residues. V was clipped by 4 bases and J by 2 bases, with 13 bases between them. Germline V gives CDR1 SGDLS, CDR2 YYNGEE. The CDR3 DNA is TGTGCCAGCAGCCCCAGAGGTATAACCTACGAGCAGTACTTC. Translation gives CASSPRGITYEQYF. Using reference TRBV9 and TRBJ2-7 for the parts outside the CDR3, the full variable domain is DSGVTQTPKHLITATGQRVTLRCSPRSGDLSVYWYQQSLDQGLQFLIQYYNGEERAKGNILERFSAQQFPDLHSELNLSSLELGDSALYFCASSPRGITYEQYFGPGTRLTVT.

This clone was seen more than once but under ten times. The V call is TRBV21-1, the J call TRBJ2-7; the table gives TRBD2 as D, unverified against the DNA. TRBV21-1 is reported as a pseudogene. The CDR3 sequence is 15 residues long. This CDR3 reads CASSKGSPGNYEQYF. The CDR3 DNA reads TGTGCCAGCAGCAAAGGCAGTCCGGGGAACTACGAGCAGTACTTC.

The genes are TRBV7-2 and TRBJ2-5; 11 bases fit TRBD2. The better agreement between TRBJ2-7 and the DNA end casts doubt on the J call. Germline CDR1 is SGHTA and CDR2 is FQGNSA. The CDR3 is made up of 16 amino acids. CDR3 amino acids: CASSSHTSGSPYEQYF. The CDR3 DNA reads as TGTGCCAGCAGCTCCCACACTAGCGGGAGCCCCTACGAGCAGTACTTC.

CDR3: CASSFSRGRATYEQYF. CDR3 nucleotide sequence: TGTGCCAGCAGTTTTTCTCGCGGGAGGGCCACCTACGAGCAGTACTTC. The chain links TRBV28 to TRBJ2-7, with 9 bases matching TRBD2. V shed 3 bases and J 2 bases; nucleotides not matched to a gene: 8. Germline V gene lookup returns CDR1 MDHEN and CDR2 SYDVKM. CDR3 length equals 16 residues.

The rearrangement uses TRBV5-4 and TRBJ1-1, with D possibly matching TRBD1 (6 bases). V lost 4 bases and J 3 bases, leaving 22 bases between the germline ends. Looked up from germline, CDR1 is SGHNT and CDR2 is YYREEE (reference sequence). The CDR3 loop spans 17 amino acids. CDR3 region: CASSPGSKGTMDTEAFF. The CDR3 nucleotides are TGTGCCAGCAGCCCGGGGTCAAAGGGGACAATGGACACTGAAGCTTTCTTT.

The chain carries TRBV27 and TRBJ2-6, with a possible D match to TRBD2 (7 bases). CDR3 length equals 15 residues. Germline assignment: CDR1 MNHEY and CDR2 SMNVEV (reference sequence). Trimming stripped 6 bases from V and 0 bases from J, with 9 bases between. CDR3 bases: TGTGCCAGCAGAGGGGGGGACTCTGGGGCCAACGTCCTGACTTTC. Translation gives CASRGGDSGANVLTF.

This clone was counted only a few times. The chain couples TRBV28 to TRBJ1-5; tentative D call: TRBD1 (6 bases). V lost 6 bases to trimming and J lost 2 bases, with 14 bases between them. Germline CDR1 MDHEN, CDR2 SYDVKM. The CDR3 is 15 amino acids. The CDR3 loop is CASSPRGGGNQPQHF. CDR3 DNA: TGTGCCAGCAGCCCCAGAGGGGGTGGCAATCAGCCCCAGCATTTT.

This chain links TRBV9 with TRBJ1-2; 9 bases line up with TRBD1. In germline, CDR1 is SGDLS, CDR2 YYNGEE. The CDR3 extends over 15 amino acids. Germline trimming cut 3 bases from V and 5 bases from J; bases unmatched to any gene: 8. The CDR3 coding sequence is TGTGCCAGCAGCGCATCTTACGGGACAGGGTATGGCTACACCTTC. Its translation: CASSASYGTGYGYTF.

The table lists this clone with a few counts. The CDR3 DNA reads TGCAGTGCCACAGGGGGCGGCGGCTACACCTTC. This codes for CSATGGGGYTF. The chain combines TRBV20-1 with TRBJ1-2; 9 bases are a match to TRBD1. V lost 6 bases and J lost 8; bases outside the gene matches: 4. This CDR3 is 11 amino acids long. Germline-derived CDR1 and CDR2 are DFQATT and SNEGSKA (reference sequence).

With regard to this clone: The sample has other DNA sequences that encode this CDR3 too. The chain joins TRBV6-5 to TRBJ2-7; 7 nucleotides match TRBD2. The CDR3 runs to 15 residues. With V trimmed by 0 bases and J by 0 bases, 2 bases remained unmatched. The germline CDR1 and CDR2 sequences are MNHEY and SVGAGI. CDR3 region: CASSYSSSGSYEQYF. The CDR3 nucleotides read TGTGCCAGCAGTTACTCGTCTAGCGGCTCCTACGAGCAGTACTTC.

This clone turned up a few times. The CDR3 DNA is TGTGCCACCAGCAGAGCCGACGGGACTAGCGGGAGAAGGCCCTACGAGCAGTACTTC. As protein: CATSRADGTSGRRPYEQYF. The chain uses TRBV15 and TRBJ2-7; TRBD2 matches at 14 bases. From germline, CDR1 is LNHNV and CDR2 YYDKDF (reference sequence). The CDR3 runs 19 residues. The J segment lost 2 bases and the V segment lost 1 base, leaving 10 bases of the junction unmatched. Using reference TRBV15 and TRBJ2-7 for the parts outside the CDR3, the full variable domain is DAMVIQNPRYQVTQFGKPVTLSCSQTLNHNVMYWYQQKSSQAPKLLFHYYDKDFNNEADTPDNFQSRRPNTSFCFLDIRSPGLGDTAMYLCATSRADGTSGRRPYEQYFGPGTRLTVT.

The table lists this clone with a few counts. The gene calls are TRBV6-6 and TRBJ1-2; tentatively, D is TRBD1 (5 bases). The germline V gene encodes CDR1 MNHNY and CDR2 SVGAGI (reference sequence). Trimming removed 0 bases from V and 8 bases from J, with 10 bases in between. This CDR3 region has 13 residues. The CDR3 reads CASSYSLGQGYTF. The CDR3 DNA sequence: TGTGCCAGCAGTTACTCGCTGGGGCAGGGCTACACCTTC.

The sample holds a few counts of this clone. V is TRBV7-8 and J is TRBJ2-3, with D uncertain. The length of the CDR3 is 15 residues. Germline CDR1 and CDR2: SGHVS and FQNEAQ. Trimming took off 0 bases at V and 2 bases at J, with 9 bases between the two ends. The CDR3 DNA reads TGTGCCAGCAGCTTAGCTTGGGCAGACACAGATACGCAGTATTTT. Translation: CASSLAWADTDTQYF.

V is TRBV18 and J is TRBJ1-5; 9 nucleotides align to TRBD1. The CDR3 consists of 15 residues. J was trimmed by 4 bases and V by 5 bases; bases with no gene match: 6. Per the germline V gene, CDR1 is KGHSH and CDR2 is LQKENI. The CDR3 nucleotides read TGTGCCAGCTCAAGAACCGGGACAGGGAATCAGCCCCAGCATTTT. Amino acids: CASSRTGTGNQPQHF.

This chain connects TRBV11-2 to TRBJ2-6, with D unclear. There are 14 residues in the CDR3. CDR1 and CDR2 (germline): SGHAT, FQNNGV. The germline V and J ends were trimmed by 3 bases and 0 bases, with 3 bases remaining between them. The CDR3 DNA reads as TGTGCCAGCAGCTTTATCTCTGGGGCCAACGTCCTGACTTTC. Protein sequence: CASSFISGANVLTF. The complete variable domain, with remaining parts taken from reference TRBV11-2 and TRBJ2-6, reads EAGVAQSPRYKIIEKRQSVAFWCNPISGHATLYWYQQILGQGPKLLIQFQNNGVVDDSQLPKDRFSAERLKGVDSTLKIQPAKLEDSAVYLCASSFISGANVLTFGAGSRLTVL.

This clone was seen only a few times. V is TRBV5-6 and J is TRBJ1-2; D is undetermined. The CDR3 totals 14 residues. Germline V gene lookup returns CDR1 SGHDT and CDR2 YYEEEE. V was shortened by 0 bases and J by 4 bases, with 10 bases between the two germline ends. CDR3 loop: CASSLAQALYGYTF. CDR3 sequence (DNA): TGTGCCAGCAGCTTGGCGCAGGCCCTCTATGGCTACACCTTC.

V is TRBV7-9 and J is TRBJ2-1, with D perhaps being TRBD1 or TRBD2 (5 bases each). V lost 1 base and J 8 bases, leaving 12 bases between the germline ends. The CDR3 sequence is 14 residues long. Per the germline V gene, CDR1 is SEHNR and CDR2 is FQNEAQ (reference sequence). The CDR3 sequence is CASSLGDPMDEQFF. In DNA form, the CDR3 reads TGTGCCAGCAGCTTAGGGGACCCGATGGATGAGCAGTTCTTC.